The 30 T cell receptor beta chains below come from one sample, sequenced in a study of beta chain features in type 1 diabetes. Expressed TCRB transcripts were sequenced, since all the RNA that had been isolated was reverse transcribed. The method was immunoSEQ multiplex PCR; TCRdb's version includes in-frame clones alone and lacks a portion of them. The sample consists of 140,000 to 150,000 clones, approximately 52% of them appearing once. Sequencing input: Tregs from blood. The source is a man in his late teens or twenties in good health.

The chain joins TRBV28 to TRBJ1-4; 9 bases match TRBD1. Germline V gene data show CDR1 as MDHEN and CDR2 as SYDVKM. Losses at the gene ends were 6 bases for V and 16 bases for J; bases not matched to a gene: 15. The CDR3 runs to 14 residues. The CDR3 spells CASRPTGGLALGFF. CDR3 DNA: TGTGCCAGCAGACCCACAGGGGGCCTCGCCCTGGGGTTTTTT.

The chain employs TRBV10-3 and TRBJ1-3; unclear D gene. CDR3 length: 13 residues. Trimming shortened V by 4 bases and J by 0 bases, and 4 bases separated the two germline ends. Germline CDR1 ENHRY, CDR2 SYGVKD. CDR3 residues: CAISAGSGNTIYF. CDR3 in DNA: TGTGCCATCAGTGCAGGCTCTGGAAACACCATATATTTT.

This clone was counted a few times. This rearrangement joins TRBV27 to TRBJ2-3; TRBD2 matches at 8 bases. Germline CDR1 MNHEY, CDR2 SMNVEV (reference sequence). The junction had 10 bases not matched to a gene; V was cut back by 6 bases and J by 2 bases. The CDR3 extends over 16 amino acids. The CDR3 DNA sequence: TGTGCCAGCAGGATCGGGAGGGGGGGTATCACAGATACGCAGTATTTT. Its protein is CASRIGRGGITDTQYF.

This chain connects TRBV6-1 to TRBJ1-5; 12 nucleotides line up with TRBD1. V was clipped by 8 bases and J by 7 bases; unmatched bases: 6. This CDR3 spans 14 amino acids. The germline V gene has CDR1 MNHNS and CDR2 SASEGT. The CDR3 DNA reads TGTGCCAGCGAAACCGGGACAGGGGGCCAGCCCCAGCATTTT. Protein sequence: CASETGTGGQPQHF.

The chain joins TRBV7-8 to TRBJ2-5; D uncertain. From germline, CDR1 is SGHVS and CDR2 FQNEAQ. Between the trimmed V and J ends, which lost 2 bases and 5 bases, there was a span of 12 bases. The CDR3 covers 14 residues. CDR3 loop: CASSLFGIWETQYF. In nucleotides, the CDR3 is TGTGCCAGCAGCTTATTTGGCATTTGGGAGACCCAGTACTTC. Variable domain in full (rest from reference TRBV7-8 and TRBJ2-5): GAGVSQSPRYKVAKRGQDVALRCDPISGHVSLFWYQQALGQGPEFLTYFQNEAQLDKSGLPSDRFFAERPEGSVSTLKIQRTQQEDSAVYLCASSLFGIWETQYFGPGTRLLVL.

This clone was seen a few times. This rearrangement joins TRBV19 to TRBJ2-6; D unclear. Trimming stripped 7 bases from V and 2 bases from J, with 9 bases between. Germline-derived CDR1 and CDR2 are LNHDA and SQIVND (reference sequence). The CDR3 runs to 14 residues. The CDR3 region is CASKVGPGANVLTF. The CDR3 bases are TGTGCCAGTAAAGTCGGTCCTGGGGCCAACGTCCTGACTTTC.

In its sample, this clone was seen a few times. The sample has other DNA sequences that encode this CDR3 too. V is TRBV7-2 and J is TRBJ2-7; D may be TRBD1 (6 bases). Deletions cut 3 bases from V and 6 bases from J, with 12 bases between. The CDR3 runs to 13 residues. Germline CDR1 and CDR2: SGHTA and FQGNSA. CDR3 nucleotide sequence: TGTGCCAGCAGCTTGGCCAGGGGTTCCGAGCAGTACTTC. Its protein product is CASSLARGSEQYF.

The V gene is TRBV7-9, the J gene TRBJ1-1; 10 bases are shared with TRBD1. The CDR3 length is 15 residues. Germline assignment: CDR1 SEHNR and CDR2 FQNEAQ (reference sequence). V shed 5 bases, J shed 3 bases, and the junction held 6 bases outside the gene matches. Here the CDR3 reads CASSKRTGGHTEAFF. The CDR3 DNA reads TGTGCCAGCAGCAAGCGGACAGGGGGACACACTGAAGCTTTCTTT.

This CDR3 reads CASSPGTGYNEQFF. DNA for the CDR3: TGTGCCAGCAGCCCGGGGACAGGGTACAATGAGCAGTTCTTC. The chain joins TRBV7-2 to TRBJ2-1, with 9 bases lining up with TRBD1. V trimming: 5 bases; J trimming: 4 bases; junction bases outside the gene matches: 3. Germline V gene sequence: CDR1 SGHTA, CDR2 FQGNSA. The CDR3 extends over 14 amino acids.

CDR3 sequence reads: CATRSGSSVNGELFF. For the CDR3, the DNA is TGTGCCACCCGTAGCGGGAGCAGTGTTAACGGGGAGCTGTTTTTT. The genes are TRBV19 and TRBJ2-2; 9 bases map to TRBD2. V shed 10 bases, J shed 7 bases, and the junction held 13 bases outside the gene matches. This CDR3 is 15 amino acids long. Germline V gene lookup returns CDR1 LNHDA and CDR2 SQIVND (reference sequence).

CDR3 protein: CASSTPGLPQTQYF. CDR3 sequence (DNA): TGTGCCAGCAGCACCCCGGGACTACCCCAGACCCAGTACTTC. The chain employs TRBV7-2 and TRBJ2-5; TRBD2 matches at 7 bases. Germline assignment: CDR1 SGHTA and CDR2 FQGNSA. This CDR3 region has 14 residues. V lost 5 bases and J lost 6; bases outside the gene matches: 9.

CDR3 region: CASSPGQGANEQYF. CDR3 DNA sequence: TGCGCCAGCAGCCCCGGACAGGGGGCTAACGAGCAGTACTTC. The V call is TRBV5-1, the J call TRBJ2-7, with 11 bases aligning to TRBD1. V shed 4 bases and J 5 bases; nucleotides not matched to a gene: 5. From germline, CDR1 is SGHRS and CDR2 YFSETQ. The CDR3 sequence is 14 residues long. Full variable domain (outside the CDR3, taken from reference TRBV5-1 and TRBJ2-7): KAGVTQTPRYLIKTRGQQVTLSCSPISGHRSVSWYQQTPGQGLQFLFEYFSETQRNKGNFPGRFSGRQFSNSRSEMNVSTLELGDSALYLCASSPGQGANEQYFGPGTRLTVT.

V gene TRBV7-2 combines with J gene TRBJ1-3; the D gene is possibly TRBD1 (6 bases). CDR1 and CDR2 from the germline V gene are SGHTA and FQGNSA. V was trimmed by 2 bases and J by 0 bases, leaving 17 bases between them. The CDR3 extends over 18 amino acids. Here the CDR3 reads CASSLTMAGDPSGNTIYF. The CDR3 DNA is TGTGCCAGCAGCTTAACGATGGCAGGGGACCCCTCTGGAAACACCATATATTTT. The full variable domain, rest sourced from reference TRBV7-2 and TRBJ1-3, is GAGVSQSPSNKVTEKGKDVELRCDPISGHTALYWYRQSLGQGLEFLIYFQGNSAPDKSGLPSDRFSAERTGGSVSTLTIQRTQQEDSAVYLCASSLTMAGDPSGNTIYFGEGSWLTVV.

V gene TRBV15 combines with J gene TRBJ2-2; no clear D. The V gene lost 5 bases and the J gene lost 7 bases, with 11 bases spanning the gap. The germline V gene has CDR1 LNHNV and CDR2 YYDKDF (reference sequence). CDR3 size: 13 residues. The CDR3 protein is CATSRRSGGELFF. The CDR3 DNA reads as TGTGCCACCAGCCGAAGGAGTGGCGGGGAGCTGTTTTTT.

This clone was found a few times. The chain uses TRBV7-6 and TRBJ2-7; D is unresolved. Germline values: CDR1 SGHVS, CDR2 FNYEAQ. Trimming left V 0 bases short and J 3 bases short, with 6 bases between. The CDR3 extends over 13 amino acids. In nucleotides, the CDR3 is TGTGCCAGCAGCTTAGCTGAGAGCTACGAGCAGTACTTC. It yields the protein CASSLAESYEQYF.

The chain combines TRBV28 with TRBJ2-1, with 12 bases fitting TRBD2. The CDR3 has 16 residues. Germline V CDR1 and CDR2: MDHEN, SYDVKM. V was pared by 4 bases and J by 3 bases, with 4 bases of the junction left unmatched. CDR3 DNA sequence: TGTGCCAGCAGTTCTCTAGCGGGAGGGCTCTACAATGAGCAGTTCTTC. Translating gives CASSSLAGGLYNEQFF.

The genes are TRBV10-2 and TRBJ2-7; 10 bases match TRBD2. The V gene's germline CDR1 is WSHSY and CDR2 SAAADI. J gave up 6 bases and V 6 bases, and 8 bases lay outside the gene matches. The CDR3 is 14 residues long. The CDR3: CASRESGRAGEQYF. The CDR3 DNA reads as TGCGCCAGCAGAGAAAGCGGGAGGGCGGGCGAGCAGTACTTC.

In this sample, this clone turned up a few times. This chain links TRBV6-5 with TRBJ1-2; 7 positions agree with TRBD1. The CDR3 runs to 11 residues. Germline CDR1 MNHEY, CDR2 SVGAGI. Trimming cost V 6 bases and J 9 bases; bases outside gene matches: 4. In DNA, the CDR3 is TGTGCCAGCAGACGGGACAGACGCTACACCTTC. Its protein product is CASRRDRRYTF.

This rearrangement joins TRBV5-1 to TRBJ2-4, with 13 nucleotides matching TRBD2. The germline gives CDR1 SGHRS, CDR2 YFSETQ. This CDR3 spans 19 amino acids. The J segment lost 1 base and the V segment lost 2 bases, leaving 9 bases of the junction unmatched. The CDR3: CASSLLGTSGIGAKNIQYF. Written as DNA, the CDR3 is TGCGCCAGCAGCTTACTTGGGACTAGCGGGATAGGGGCCAAAAACATTCAGTACTTC. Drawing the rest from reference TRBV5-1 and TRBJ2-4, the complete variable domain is KAGVTQTPRYLIKTRGQQVTLSCSPISGHRSVSWYQQTPGQGLQFLFEYFSETQRNKGNFPGRFSGRQFSNSRSEMNVSTLELGDSALYLCASSLLGTSGIGAKNIQYFGAGTRLSVL.

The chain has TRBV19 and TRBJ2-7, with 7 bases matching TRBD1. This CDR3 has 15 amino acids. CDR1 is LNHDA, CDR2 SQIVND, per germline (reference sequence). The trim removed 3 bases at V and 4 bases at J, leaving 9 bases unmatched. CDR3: CASSIQGQASYEQYF. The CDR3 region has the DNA TGTGCCAGTAGTATTCAAGGACAGGCGTCTTACGAGCAGTACTTC.

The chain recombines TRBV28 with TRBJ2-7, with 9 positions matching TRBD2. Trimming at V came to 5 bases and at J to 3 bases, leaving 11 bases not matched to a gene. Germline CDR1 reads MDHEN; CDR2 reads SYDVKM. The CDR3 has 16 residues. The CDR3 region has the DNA TGTGCCAGCAGTCTTAGAGCGGGAGGCCCTATCTACGAGCAGTACTTC. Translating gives CASSLRAGGPIYEQYF.

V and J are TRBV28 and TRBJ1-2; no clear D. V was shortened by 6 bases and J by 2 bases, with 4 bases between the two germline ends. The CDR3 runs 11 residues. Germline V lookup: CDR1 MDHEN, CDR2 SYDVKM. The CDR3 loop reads CASSSNYGYTF. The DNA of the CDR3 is TGTGCCAGCAGCTCCAACTATGGCTACACCTTC.

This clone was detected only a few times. The CDR3 loop is CASSFLPPRNEQFF. CDR3 DNA sequence: TGTGCCAGCAGCTTTTTGCCCCCGCGCAATGAGCAGTTCTTC. The rearrangement uses TRBV7-6 and TRBJ2-1; D not resolved. Between the trimmed V and J ends, which lost 3 bases and 6 bases, there was a span of 12 bases. The CDR3 consists of 14 residues. Germline V gene sequence: CDR1 SGHVS, CDR2 FNYEAQ.

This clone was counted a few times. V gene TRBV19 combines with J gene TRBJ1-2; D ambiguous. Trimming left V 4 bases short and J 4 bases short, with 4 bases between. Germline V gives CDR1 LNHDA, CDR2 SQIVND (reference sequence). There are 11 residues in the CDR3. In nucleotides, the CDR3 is TGTGCCAGTAGTACCTTCTATGGCTACACCTTC. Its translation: CASSTFYGYTF.

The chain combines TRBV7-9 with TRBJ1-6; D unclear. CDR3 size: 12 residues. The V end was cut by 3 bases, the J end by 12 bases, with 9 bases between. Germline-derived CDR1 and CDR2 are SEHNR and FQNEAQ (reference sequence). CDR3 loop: CASSLVEEPLHF. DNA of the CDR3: TGTGCCAGCAGCTTGGTCGAGGAACCCCTCCACTTT. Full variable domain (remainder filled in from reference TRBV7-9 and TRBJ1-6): DTGVSQNPRHKITKRGQNVTFRCDPISEHNRLYWYRQTLGQGPEFLTYFQNEAQLEKSRLLSDRFSAERPKGSFSTLEIQRTEQGDSAMYLCASSLVEEPLHFGNGTRLTVT.

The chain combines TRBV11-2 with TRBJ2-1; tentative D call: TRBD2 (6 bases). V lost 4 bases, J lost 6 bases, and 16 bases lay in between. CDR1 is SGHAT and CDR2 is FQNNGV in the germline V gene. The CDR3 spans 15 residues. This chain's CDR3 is CASSSWGGNFNEQFF. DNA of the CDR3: TGTGCCAGCAGCTCCTGGGGCGGGAACTTCAATGAGCAGTTCTTC.

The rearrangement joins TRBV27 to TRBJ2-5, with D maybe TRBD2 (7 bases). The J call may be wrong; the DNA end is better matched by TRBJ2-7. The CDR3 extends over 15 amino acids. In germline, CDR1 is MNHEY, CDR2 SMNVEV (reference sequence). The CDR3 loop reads CASSLRYGRGAEQYF. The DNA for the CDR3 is TGTGCCAGCAGTTTGAGGTATGGGAGGGGGGCCGAGCAGTACTTC.

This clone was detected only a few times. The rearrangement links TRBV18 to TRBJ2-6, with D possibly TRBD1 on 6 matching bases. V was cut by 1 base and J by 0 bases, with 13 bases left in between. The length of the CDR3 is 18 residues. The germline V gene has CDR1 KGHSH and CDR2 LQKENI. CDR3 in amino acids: CASSPLQGIFSGANVLTF. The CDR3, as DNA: TGTGCCAGCTCACCACTCCAGGGGATATTCTCTGGGGCCAACGTCCTGACTTTC.

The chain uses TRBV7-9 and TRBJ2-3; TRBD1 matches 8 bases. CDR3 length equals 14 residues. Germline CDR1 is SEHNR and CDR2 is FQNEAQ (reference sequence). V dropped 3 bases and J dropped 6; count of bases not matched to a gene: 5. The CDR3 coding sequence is TGTGCCAGCAGCTTGGACAGGGTGAGGGATACGCAGTATTTT. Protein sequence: CASSLDRVRDTQYF. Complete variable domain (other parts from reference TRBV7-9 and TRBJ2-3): DTGVSQNPRHKITKRGQNVTFRCDPISEHNRLYWYRQTLGQGPEFLTYFQNEAQLEKSRLLSDRFSAERPKGSFSTLEIQRTEQGDSAMYLCASSLDRVRDTQYFGPGTRLTVL.

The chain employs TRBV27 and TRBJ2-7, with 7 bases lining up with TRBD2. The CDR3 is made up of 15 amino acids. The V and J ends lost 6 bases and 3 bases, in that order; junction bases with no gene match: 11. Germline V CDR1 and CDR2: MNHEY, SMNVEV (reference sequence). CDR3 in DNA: TGTGCCAGCAGGGGAGCGGGGAGGAATGTCTACGAGCAGTACTTC. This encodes CASRGAGRNVYEQYF.